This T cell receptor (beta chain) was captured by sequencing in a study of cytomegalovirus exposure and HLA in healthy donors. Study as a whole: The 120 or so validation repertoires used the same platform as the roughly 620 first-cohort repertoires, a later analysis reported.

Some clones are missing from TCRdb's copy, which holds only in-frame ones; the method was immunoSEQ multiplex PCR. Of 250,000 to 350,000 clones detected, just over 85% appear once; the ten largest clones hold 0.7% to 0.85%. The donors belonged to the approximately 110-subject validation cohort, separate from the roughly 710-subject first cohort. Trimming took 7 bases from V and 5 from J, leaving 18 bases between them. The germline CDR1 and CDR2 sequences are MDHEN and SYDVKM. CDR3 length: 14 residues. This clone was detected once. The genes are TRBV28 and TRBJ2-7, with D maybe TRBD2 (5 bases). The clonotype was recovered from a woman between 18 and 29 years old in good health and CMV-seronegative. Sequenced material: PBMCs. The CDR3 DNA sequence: TGTGCCAGCATGGCGGGCCTACTGCAGGACGAGCAGTACTTC. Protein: CASMAGLLQDEQYF.